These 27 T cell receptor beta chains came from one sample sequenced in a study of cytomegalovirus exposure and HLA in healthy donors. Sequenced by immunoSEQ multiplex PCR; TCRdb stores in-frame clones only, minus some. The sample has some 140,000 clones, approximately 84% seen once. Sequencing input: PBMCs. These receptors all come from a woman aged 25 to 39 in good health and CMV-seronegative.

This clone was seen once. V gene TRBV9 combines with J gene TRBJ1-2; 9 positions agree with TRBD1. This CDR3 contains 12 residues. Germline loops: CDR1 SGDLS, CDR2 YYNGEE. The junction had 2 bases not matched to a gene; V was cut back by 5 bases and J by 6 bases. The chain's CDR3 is CASRQGANGYTF. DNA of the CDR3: TGTGCCAGCAGACAGGGGGCGAATGGCTACACCTTC.

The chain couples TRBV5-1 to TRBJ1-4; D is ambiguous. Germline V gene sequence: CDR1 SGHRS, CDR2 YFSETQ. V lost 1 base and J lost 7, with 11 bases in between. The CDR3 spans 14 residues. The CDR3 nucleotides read TGCGCCAGCAGCTTGACGAGGGTAACTGAAAAACTGTTTTTT. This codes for CASSLTRVTEKLFF.

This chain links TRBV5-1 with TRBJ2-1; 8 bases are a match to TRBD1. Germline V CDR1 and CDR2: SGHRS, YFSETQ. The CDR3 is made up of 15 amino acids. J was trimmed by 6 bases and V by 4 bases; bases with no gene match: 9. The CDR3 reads CASSPGQADLNEQFF. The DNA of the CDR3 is TGCGCCAGCAGCCCGGGACAGGCAGACCTCAATGAGCAGTTCTTC.

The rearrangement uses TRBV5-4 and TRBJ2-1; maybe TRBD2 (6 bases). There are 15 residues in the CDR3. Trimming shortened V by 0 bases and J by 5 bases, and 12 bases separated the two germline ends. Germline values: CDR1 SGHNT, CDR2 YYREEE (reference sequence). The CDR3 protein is CASSLGGGANNEQFF. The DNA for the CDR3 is TGTGCCAGCAGCTTGGGGGGCGGGGCGAACAATGAGCAGTTCTTC.

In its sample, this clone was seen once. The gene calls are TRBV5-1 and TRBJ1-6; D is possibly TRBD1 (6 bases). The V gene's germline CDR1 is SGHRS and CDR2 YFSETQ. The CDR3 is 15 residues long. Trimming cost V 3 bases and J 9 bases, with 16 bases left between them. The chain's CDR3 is CASSSQGNSISPLHF. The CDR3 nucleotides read TGCGCCAGCAGCTCCCAGGGGAATTCGATTTCACCCCTCCACTTT.

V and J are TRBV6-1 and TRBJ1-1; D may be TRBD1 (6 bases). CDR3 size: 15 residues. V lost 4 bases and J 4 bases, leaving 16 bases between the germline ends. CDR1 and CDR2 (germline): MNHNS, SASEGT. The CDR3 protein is CASSALQGYSTEAFF. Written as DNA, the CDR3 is TGTGCCAGCAGTGCATTACAGGGTTATAGCACTGAAGCTTTCTTT.

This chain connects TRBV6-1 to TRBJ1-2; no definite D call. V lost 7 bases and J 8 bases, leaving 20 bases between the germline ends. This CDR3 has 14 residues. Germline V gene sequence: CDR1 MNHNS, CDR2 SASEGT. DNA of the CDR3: TGTGCCAGCACCCCTCTGGGAGGGATTGAGGGCTACACCTTC. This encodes CASTPLGGIEGYTF.

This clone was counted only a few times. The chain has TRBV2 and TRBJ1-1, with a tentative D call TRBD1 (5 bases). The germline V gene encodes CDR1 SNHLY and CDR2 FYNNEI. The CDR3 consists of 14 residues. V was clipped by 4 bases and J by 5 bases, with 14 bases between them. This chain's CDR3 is CASSVGHSGTEAFF. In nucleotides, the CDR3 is TGTGCCAGCAGTGTCGGACACAGTGGGACTGAAGCTTTCTTT.

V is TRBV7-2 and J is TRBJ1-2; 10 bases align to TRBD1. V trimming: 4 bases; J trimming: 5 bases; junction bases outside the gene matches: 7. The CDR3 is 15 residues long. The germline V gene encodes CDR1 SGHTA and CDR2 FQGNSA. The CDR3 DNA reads TGTGCCAGCAGCTCTACCGGGACAGGGGCTTATGGCTACACCTTC. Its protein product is CASSSTGTGAYGYTF.

The CDR3 DNA reads TGTGCCAGAAGACCCAGGGGAACAGTAGTCACCTACGAGCAGTACTTC. It codes for CARRPRGTVVTYEQYF. V usage is TRBV19 and J usage is TRBJ2-7; TRBD1 is a possible D gene (6 bases). Germline V lookup: CDR1 LNHDA, CDR2 SQIVND (reference sequence). The CDR3 totals 16 residues. V lost 9 bases and J 2 bases, leaving 23 bases between the germline ends.

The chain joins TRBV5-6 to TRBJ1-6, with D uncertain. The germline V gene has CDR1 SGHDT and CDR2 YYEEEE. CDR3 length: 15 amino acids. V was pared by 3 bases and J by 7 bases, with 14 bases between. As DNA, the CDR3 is TGTGCCAGCAGCTGGTGGGAGGTAATGAATTCACCCCTCCACTTT. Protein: CASSWWEVMNSPLHF.

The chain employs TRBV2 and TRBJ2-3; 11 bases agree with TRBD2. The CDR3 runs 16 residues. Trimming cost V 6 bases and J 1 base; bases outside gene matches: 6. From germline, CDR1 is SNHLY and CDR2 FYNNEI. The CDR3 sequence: CASSLLAGGRTDTQYF. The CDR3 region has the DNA TGTGCCAGCAGCCTTCTAGCGGGGGGTCGCACAGATACGCAGTATTTT.

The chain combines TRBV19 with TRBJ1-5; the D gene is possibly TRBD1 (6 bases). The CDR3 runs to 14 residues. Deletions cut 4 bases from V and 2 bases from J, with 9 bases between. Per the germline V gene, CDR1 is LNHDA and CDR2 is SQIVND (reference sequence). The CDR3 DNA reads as TGTGCCAGTAGTAAAGGGGGACGCAATCAGCCCCAGCATTTT. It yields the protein CASSKGGRNQPQHF.

The CDR3 sequence: CASSRSALTGGVTSEQFF. The CDR3 nucleotides are TGCGCCAGCAGCCGCAGCGCTCTGACCGGAGGAGTGACAAGTGAGCAGTTCTTC. V is TRBV4-3 and J is TRBJ2-1, with TRBD2 as a possible D gene (5 bases). CDR1 is LGHNA and CDR2 is YSLEER in the germline V gene. Trimming removed 4 bases at V and 9 bases at J, with 28 bases between. The CDR3 totals 18 residues.

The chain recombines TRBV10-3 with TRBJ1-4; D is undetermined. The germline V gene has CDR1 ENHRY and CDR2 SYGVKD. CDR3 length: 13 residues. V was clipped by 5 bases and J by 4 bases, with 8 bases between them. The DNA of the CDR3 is TGTGCCATCAGTCCGGGGAGTAATGAAAAACTGTTTTTT. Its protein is CAISPGSNEKLFF.

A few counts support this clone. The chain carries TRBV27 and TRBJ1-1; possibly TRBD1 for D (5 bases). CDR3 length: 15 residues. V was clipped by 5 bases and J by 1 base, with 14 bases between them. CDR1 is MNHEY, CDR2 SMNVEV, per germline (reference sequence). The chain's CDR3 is CASSPTNTGNTEAFF. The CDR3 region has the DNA TGTGCCAGCAGTCCTACAAATACAGGGAACACTGAAGCTTTCTTT.

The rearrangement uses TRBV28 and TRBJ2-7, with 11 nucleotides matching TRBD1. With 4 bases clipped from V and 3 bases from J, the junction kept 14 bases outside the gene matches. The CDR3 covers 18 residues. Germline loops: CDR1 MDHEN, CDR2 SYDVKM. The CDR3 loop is CASSSYNPGQGEYYEQYF. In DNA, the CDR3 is TGTGCCAGCAGTTCCTACAATCCGGGACAGGGGGAATACTACGAGCAGTACTTC.

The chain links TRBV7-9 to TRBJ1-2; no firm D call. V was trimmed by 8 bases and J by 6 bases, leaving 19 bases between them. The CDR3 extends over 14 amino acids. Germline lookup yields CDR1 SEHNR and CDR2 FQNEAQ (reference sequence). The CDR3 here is CASDRVAWANGYTF. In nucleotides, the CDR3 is TGTGCCAGCGATCGAGTCGCTTGGGCTAATGGCTACACCTTC.

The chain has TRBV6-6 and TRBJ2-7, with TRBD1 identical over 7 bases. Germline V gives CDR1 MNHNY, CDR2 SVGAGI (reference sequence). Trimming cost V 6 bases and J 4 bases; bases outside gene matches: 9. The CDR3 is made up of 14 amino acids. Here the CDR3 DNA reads TGTGCCAGCAGGCCAGGGGGAAATAGTTACGAGCAGTACTTC. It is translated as CASRPGGNSYEQYF.

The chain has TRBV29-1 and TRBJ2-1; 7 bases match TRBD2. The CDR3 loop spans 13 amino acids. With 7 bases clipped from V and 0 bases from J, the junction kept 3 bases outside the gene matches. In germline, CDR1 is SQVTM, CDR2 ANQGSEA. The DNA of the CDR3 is TGCAGCGGGGGGGGTTACTCCTACAATGAGCAGTTCTTC. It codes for CSGGGYSYNEQFF.

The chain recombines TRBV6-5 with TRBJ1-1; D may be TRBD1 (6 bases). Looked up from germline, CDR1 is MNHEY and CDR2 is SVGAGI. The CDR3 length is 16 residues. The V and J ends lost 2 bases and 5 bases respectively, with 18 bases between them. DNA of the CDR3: TGTGCCAGCAGTTACGGGGGGGCAGAGATGAGGACTGAAGCTTTCTTT. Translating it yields CASSYGGAEMRTEAFF.

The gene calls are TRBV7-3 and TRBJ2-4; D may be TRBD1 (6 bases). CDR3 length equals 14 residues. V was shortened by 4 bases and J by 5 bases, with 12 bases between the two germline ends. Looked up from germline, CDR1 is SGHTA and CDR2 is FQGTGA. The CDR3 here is CASSSQGTENIQYF. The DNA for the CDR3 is TGTGCCAGCAGCTCCCAGGGGACCGAAAACATTCAGTACTTC. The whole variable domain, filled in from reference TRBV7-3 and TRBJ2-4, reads GAGVSQTPSNKVTEKGKYVELRCDPISGHTALYWYRQSLGQGPEFLIYFQGTGAADDSGLPNDRFFAVRPEGSVSTLKIQRTERGDSAVYLCASSSQGTENIQYFGAGTRLSVL.

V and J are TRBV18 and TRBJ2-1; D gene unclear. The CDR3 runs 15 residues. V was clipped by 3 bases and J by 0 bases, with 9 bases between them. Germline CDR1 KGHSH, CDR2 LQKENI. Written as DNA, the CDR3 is TGTGCCAGCTCACCTATGACGGGCTCCTACAATGAGCAGTTCTTC. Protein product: CASSPMTGSYNEQFF.

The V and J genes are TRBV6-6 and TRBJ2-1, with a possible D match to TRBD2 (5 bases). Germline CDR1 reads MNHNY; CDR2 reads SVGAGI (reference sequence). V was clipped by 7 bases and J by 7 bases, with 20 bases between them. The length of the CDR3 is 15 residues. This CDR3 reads CASTPTRTGWNEQFF. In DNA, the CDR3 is TGTGCCAGCACCCCTACTCGAACGGGGTGGAATGAGCAGTTCTTC.

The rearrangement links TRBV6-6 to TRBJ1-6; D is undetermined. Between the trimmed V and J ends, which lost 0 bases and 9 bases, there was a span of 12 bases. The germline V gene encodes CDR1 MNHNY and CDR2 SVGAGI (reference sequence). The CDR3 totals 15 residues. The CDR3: CASSYSPETSSPLHF. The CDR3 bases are TGTGCCAGCAGTTACTCGCCAGAAACTAGTTCACCCCTCCACTTT.

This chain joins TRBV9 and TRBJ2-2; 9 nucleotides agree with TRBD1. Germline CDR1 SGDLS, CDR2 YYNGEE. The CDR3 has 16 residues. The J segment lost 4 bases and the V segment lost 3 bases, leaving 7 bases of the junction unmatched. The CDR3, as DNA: TGTGCCAGCAGCGGAGGACAGGGGAAAAGCACCGGGGAGCTGTTTTTT. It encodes CASSGGQGKSTGELFF.

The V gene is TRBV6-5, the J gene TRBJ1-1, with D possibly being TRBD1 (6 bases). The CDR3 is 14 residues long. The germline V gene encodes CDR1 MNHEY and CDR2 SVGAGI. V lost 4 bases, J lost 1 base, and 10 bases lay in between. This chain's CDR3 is CASSLTGQNTEAFF. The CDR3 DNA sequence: TGTGCCAGCAGTTTGACGGGACAGAACACTGAAGCTTTCTTT.